The clone carrying this T cell receptor beta chain showed up just a few times. Its specificity is unknown. The method was immunoSEQ multiplex PCR; TCRdb's version includes in-frame clones alone and lacks a portion of them. Among approximately 40,000 clones listed, around 83% were seen once. Time point in this sample: week 11, during vaccination. A 20-mer mutant IDH1 peptide at 300 ug was injected subcutaneously with topical imiquimod. Patients carried new grade 3 or 4 IDH1-mutant astrocytomas lacking nuclear ATRX. The germline V and J ends were trimmed by 4 bases and 4 bases, with 16 bases remaining between them. The CDR3 consists of 15 residues. Germline CDR1 LNHDA, CDR2 SQIVND (reference sequence). The data were obtained in a study of a mutant IDH1 vaccine in newly diagnosed glioma. As for the study in general: Patients under treatment included about 62% males and around 38% females and had a mean age of approximately 40 years. Before enrollment, patients got radiotherapy alone, temozolomide alone, or mostly the combination. Findings and limits, study-wide: Changes to the top peripheral T cell clonotypes appeared unrelated to pseudoprogression.

The clonotype was recovered from a man between 40 and 49 years old with glioma. This chain uses TRBV19 with TRBJ1-1; D remains ambiguous. This sample comprised PBMCs, obtained from a glioma patient whose treatment included an IDH1 peptide vaccine. The CDR3 DNA is TGTGCCAGTAGTAACAGACGAGCTGTTGGCACTGAAGCTTTCTTT. It is translated as CASSNRRAVGTEAFF.